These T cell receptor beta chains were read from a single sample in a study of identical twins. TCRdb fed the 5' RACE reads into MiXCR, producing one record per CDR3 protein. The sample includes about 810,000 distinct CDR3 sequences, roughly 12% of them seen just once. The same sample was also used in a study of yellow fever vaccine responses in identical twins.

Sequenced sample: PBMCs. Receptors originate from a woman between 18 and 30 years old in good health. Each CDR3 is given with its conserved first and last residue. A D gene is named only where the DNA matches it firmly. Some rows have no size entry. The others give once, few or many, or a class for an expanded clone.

TGCAGTGCTAGAGGTGGCCCAGACCACACAGATACGCAGTATTTT	CSARGGPDHTDTQYF	TRBJ2-3	TRBV20-1	NA	few	15
TGCAGTGCTAGCAGGGTGAACACTGAAGCTTTCTTT	CSASRVNTEAFF	TRBJ1-1	TRBV20-1	NA	few	12
TGTGCCAGCAACCCACGGAAAGATACGCAGTATTTT	CASNPRKDTQYF	TRBJ2-3	TRBV2	NA	few	12
TGTGCCAGCAGTTTTGCAGGGGGAGGCAATCAGCCCCAGCATTTT	CASSFAGGGNQPQHF	TRBJ1-5	TRBV12-3/TRBV12-4	TRBD1	NA	15
TGTGCCAGCACCTTGGGTCAGCCGAGTGTGCAGTTCTTC	CASTLGQPSVQFF	TRBJ2-1	TRBV12-3/TRBV12-4	NA	many	13
TGTGCCAGCAGCCACCGATCGGGTGAAGCTTTCTTT	CASSHRSGEAFF	TRBJ1-1	TRBV7-9	NA	NA	12
TGTGCCAGCAGCGGACATCAGGGGATGCGAATGAACACTGAAGCTTTCTTT	CASSGHQGMRMNTEAFF	TRBJ1-1	TRBV9	NA	few	17
TGTGCCAGCAGCTTAGATCTTAGACTGGCGAACACTGAAGCTTTCTTT	CASSLDLRLANTEAFF	TRBJ1-1	TRBV11-3	NA	few	16
TGTGCCAGCCGAAAATCGTGGGAGACGCGCCTCGAGCAGTACTTC	CASRKSWETRLEQYF	TRBJ2-7	TRBV27	NA	few	15
TGTGCCAGCAGTTTATCGAGCAGGGGGCGAGGGGCCCAGCATTTT	CASSLSSRGRGAQHF	TRBJ1-5	TRBV27	TRBD1	NA	15
TGTGCCAGCAGCCAAACGGCAGTTAATGGCTACACCTTC	CASSQTAVNGYTF	TRBJ1-2	TRBV3-1	NA	NA	13
TGTGCCAGCAGCTTGGCCGGGGACACCCTTTACAATGAGCAGTTCTTC	CASSLAGDTLYNEQFF	TRBJ2-1	TRBV5-6	NA	NA	16
TGTGCCAGCAGTATAGGGGCGGAAGAGACCCAGTACTTC	CASSIGAEETQYF	TRBJ2-5	TRBV28	NA	NA	13
TGTGCCAGTACCTGGACCGGGGAGCTGTTTTTT	CASTWTGELFF	TRBJ2-2	TRBV19	NA	NA	11
TGTGCCAGCAGTCCGACAGGGGGCGATTTTGGAGATACGCAGTATTTT	CASSPTGGDFGDTQYF	TRBJ2-3	TRBV27	TRBD1	few	16
TGTGCCAGCACCCCAGGACAGGGGGCTTACAATGAGCAGTTCTTC	CASTPGQGAYNEQFF	TRBJ2-1	TRBV12-3/TRBV12-4	TRBD1	once	15
TGTGCCAGCAGCTTAGACCAGGGGGCTACTGAAGCTTTCTTT	CASSLDQGATEAFF	TRBJ1-1	TRBV13	TRBD1	few	14
TGTGCCAGCAGCCCCGGGGTAGCGGGATCCATTCAGTACTTC	CASSPGVAGSIQYF	TRBJ2-4	TRBV7-2	TRBD2	many	14
TGTGCCAGCAGCTTAAGAGAGACAACCCAGTACTTC	CASSLRETTQYF	TRBJ2-5	TRBV7-8	NA	many	12
TGTGCCAGCAGCTTAAGACTAGCGGGGGGAGGTTTCACAGATACGCAGTATTTT	CASSLRLAGGGFTDTQYF	TRBJ2-3	TRBV11-2	TRBD2	NA	18
TGTGCCAGCAGCGCCCCCGAACTAACAGGGAGGGAGACCCAGTACTTC	CASSAPELTGRETQYF	TRBJ2-5	TRBV5-6	NA	few	16
TGCGCCAGCAGCTACCTAGCGGGGGGCCCGCGGAATGAGCAGTTCTTC	CASSYLAGGPRNEQFF	TRBJ2-1	TRBV5-1	TRBD2	few	16
TGCAGCGTTGAGAGGTGGCCCACCAGGGACCGCTCTGGAAACACCATATATTTT	CSVERWPTRDRSGNTIYF	TRBJ1-3	TRBV29-1	NA	NA	18
TGTGCCAGCAGCTCAATCCGTGCAACTAATGAAAAACTGTTTTTT	CASSSIRATNEKLFF	TRBJ1-4	TRBV7-9	NA	many	15
TGTGCCAGCAGCCCCGGACAGACCCGGGAAGAGACCCAGTACTTC	CASSPGQTREETQYF	TRBJ2-5	TRBV7-6	NA	NA	15
TGCAGCGTTGAAAGGGACAGGGGAATAGATACGCAGTATTTT	CSVERDRGIDTQYF	TRBJ2-3	TRBV29-1	TRBD1	NA	14
TGTGCCAGCAGTCAGACCGGAAACACCATATATTTT	CASSQTGNTIYF	TRBJ1-3	TRBV6-5	NA	many	12
TGTGCCAGCAGCGACCCGGACAGGCTGAACACTGAAGCTTTCTTT	CASSDPDRLNTEAFF	TRBJ1-1	TRBV7-9	TRBD1	NA	15
TGTGCCAGCAGCTTAGCGCATCGGGACGCAAATTCACCCCTCCACTTT	CASSLAHRDANSPLHF	TRBJ1-6	TRBV7-9	NA	NA	16
TGTGCCAGCAGCCATGGGACGTACCAAGAGACCCAGTACTTC	CASSHGTYQETQYF	TRBJ2-5	TRBV7-8	NA	NA	14
TGTGCCAGCAGCCCACTCCTAGCGGGAACCTACGAGCAGTACTTC	CASSPLLAGTYEQYF	TRBJ2-7	TRBV4-2	TRBD2	NA	15
TGTGCCAGTAGTATAGGCGGAGTAGATGGAGCTTTCTTT	CASSIGGVDGAFF	TRBJ1-1	TRBV19	NA	few	13
TGCAGTGCTAGCTATCTACTGGCGGGAGATCTCAATGAGCAGTTCTTC	CSASYLLAGDLNEQFF	TRBJ2-1	TRBV20-1	TRBD2	many	16
TGCAGTGCTAGACCCCTTACTAGCTGGGGGGAGACCCAGTACTTC	CSARPLTSWGETQYF	TRBJ2-5	TRBV20-1	NA	few	15
TGTGCCAGCAGTTACTCTGAGTGGGACAGGGGGCCGACCTACGAGCAGTACTTC	CASSYSEWDRGPTYEQYF	TRBJ2-7	TRBV6-5	TRBD1	few	18
TGCGCCAGCACCCCGGGGGCGGCAGGCTTGCAAGAGACCCAGTACTTC	CASTPGAAGLQETQYF	TRBJ2-5	TRBV5-1	NA	few	16
TGTGCCAGCAGCCTACAGGGCACGATTGGCTACACCTTC	CASSLQGTIGYTF	TRBJ1-2	TRBV3-1	NA	NA	13